Presented here are 2 T cell receptor beta chains from one specimen sequenced in a study of T cells in Graves' hyperthyroidism and ophthalmopathy (dated by TCRdb to the late 2010s). The library was obtained by multiplex PCR. This sample was sequenced with an Illumina HiSeq 2000. TCR beta CDR3 regions were amplified from RNA transcripts. The TCR CDR3 was subjected to a first round of RT-PCR using the HTBI primer set and the Qiagen OneStep RT-PCR kit. TCRdb applied fastp at Q25 and MiXCR to the public reads, then kept only in-frame beta chains. Each record represents a unique CDR3 protein, reported with the most common genes and DNA among its rows. The table for this sample lists hundreds of thousands of distinct CDR3 sequences; approximately 17% of them were counted only once. The ten largest make up over 45% of the sample. The sequencing input was blood. The receptor source for this set is a woman in her sixties or seventies with Graves' ophthalmopathy.

This clonotype was seen at least ten times. This chain joins TRBV20-1 and TRBJ1-2; 8 bases fit TRBD1. Germline-derived CDR1 and CDR2 are DFQATT and SNEGSKA (reference sequence). CDR3 length: 14 residues. V lost 0 bases to trimming and J lost 4 bases; unmatched junction nucleotides: 4. The CDR3 spells CSARDGRGPYGYTF. CDR3 DNA sequence: TGCAGTGCTAGAGATGGCAGGGGGCCCTATGGCTACACCTTC.

The CDR3 sequence: CATVAGGFYNEQFF. The CDR3 coding sequence is TGTGCCACCGTAGCGGGAGGATTCTACAATGAGCAGTTCTTC. V gene TRBV28 combines with J gene TRBJ2-1; TRBD2 matches 10 bases. CDR3 length equals 14 residues. V trimming: 10 bases; J trimming: 3 bases; junction bases outside the gene matches: 6. Germline assignment: CDR1 MDHEN and CDR2 SYDVKM. The full variable domain, its missing parts supplied by reference TRBV28 and TRBJ2-1, is DVKVTQSSRYLVKRTGEKVFLECVQDMDHENMFWYRQDPGLGLRLIYFSYDVKMKEKGDIPEGYSVSREKKERFSLILESASTNQTSMYLCATVAGGFYNEQFFGPGTRLTVL.